Following are 26 T cell receptor beta chains from one sample sequenced in a study. Sequencing was performed with immunoSEQ multiplex PCR; in TCRdb, only in-frame clones are kept and a portion is missing. The sample consists of some 68,000 clones, 93% of them appearing once. Material for sequencing was PBMCs. Every receptor here comes from a man aged 35-49 years with rheumatoid arthritis.

The chain links TRBV7-2 to TRBJ1-2, with TRBD1 matching over 9 bases. V trimming: 3 bases; J trimming: 8 bases; junction bases outside the gene matches: 4. Per the germline V gene, CDR1 is SGHTA and CDR2 is FQGNSA. The CDR3 length is 13 residues. CDR3 DNA: TGTGCCAGCAGCTTGAGGACAGGGGAGGGCTACACCTTC. Its protein is CASSLRTGEGYTF.

The count of this clone is one. V usage is TRBV7-2 and J usage is TRBJ2-5, with D perhaps TRBD2 (5 bases). CDR1 SGHTA and CDR2 FQGNSA come from the germline V gene. V lost 1 base and J lost 2, with 11 bases in between. This CDR3 has 15 amino acids. The CDR3: CASSLEDYLQETQYF. CDR3 DNA sequence: TGTGCCAGCAGCTTAGAAGACTACCTACAAGAGACCCAGTACTTC.

The rearrangement links TRBV25-1 to TRBJ1-3, with TRBD1 identical over 8 bases. This CDR3 spans 15 amino acids. V trimming: 2 bases; J trimming: 7 bases; junction bases outside the gene matches: 7. Germline V CDR1 and CDR2: MGHDK, SYGVNS. The CDR3: CASSEGSGGKNTIYF. The CDR3 coding sequence is TGTGCCAGCAGTGAAGGCTCAGGGGGCAAGAACACCATATATTTT.

V usage is TRBV27 and J usage is TRBJ1-6; no definite D call. Germline V gene lookup returns CDR1 MNHEY and CDR2 SMNVEV (reference sequence). Trimming took off 6 bases at V and 6 bases at J, with 18 bases between the two ends. The CDR3 is 16 amino acids. CDR3 in DNA: TGTGCCAGCAGACCCGAGGGTCTCCTTTCTAATTCACCCCTCCACTTT. As protein: CASRPEGLLSNSPLHF.

V is TRBV18 and J is TRBJ1-5, with TRBD1 as a possible D gene (6 bases). Germline V lookup: CDR1 KGHSH, CDR2 LQKENI. The CDR3 has 14 amino acids. V was clipped by 5 bases and J by 6 bases, with 14 bases between them. CDR3 sequence: CASSDGQNPQPQHF. The CDR3 nucleotides are TGTGCCAGCTCAGACGGACAGAATCCTCAGCCCCAGCATTTT.

The gene calls are TRBV30 and TRBJ2-3; 9 bases match TRBD1. This CDR3 region has 13 residues. Germline lookup yields CDR1 GTSNPN and CDR2 SVGIG (reference sequence). Trimming took 7 bases from V and 4 from J; bases not matched to a gene: 6. CDR3 coding DNA: TGTGCCTTGGGACAGGGAAAGGCAGATACGCAGTATTTT. It codes for CALGQGKADTQYF.

The sample holds one count of this clone. The V and J genes are TRBV3-1 (or the pseudogene TRBV3-2) and TRBJ2-5; 7 positions match TRBD1. The CDR3 loop spans 15 amino acids. V gave up 1 base and J gave up 6 bases; unmatched junction bases: 8. Germline V CDR1 and CDR2: LGHDT, YNNKEL (reference sequence). CDR3: CASSQGDRVVKTQYF. As DNA, the CDR3 is TGTGCCAGCAGCCAAGGAGACAGGGTCGTGAAGACCCAGTACTTC.

The chain is built from TRBV7-8 and TRBJ1-2; D perhaps matches TRBD1 (6 bases). Trimming took 4 bases from V and 4 from J, leaving 16 bases between them. The length of the CDR3 is 15 residues. CDR1 is SGHVS, CDR2 FQNEAQ, per germline. The CDR3 coding sequence is TGTGCCAGCAGCTCGGTACAGGGATCGCCCTATGGCTACACCTTC. It yields the protein CASSSVQGSPYGYTF.

The chain couples TRBV28 to TRBJ2-3, with TRBD1 identical over 8 bases. CDR3 length: 13 residues. The V gene end was trimmed by 6 bases and the J gene end by 4 bases; junction bases not matched to a gene: 3. Germline assignment: CDR1 MDHEN and CDR2 SYDVKM. CDR3 sequence (DNA): TGTGCCAGCAGCCCAGGGGGCGCAGATACGCAGTATTTT. Protein product: CASSPGGADTQYF.

The chain couples TRBV12-3 or TRBV12-4 to TRBJ1-2; the D is unclear. This CDR3 spans 13 amino acids. Trimming removed 3 bases at V and 8 bases at J, with 13 bases between. In nucleotides, the CDR3 is TGTGCCAGCAGTTTCAGCCCCAGAGAGGGCTACACCTTC. Its protein product is CASSFSPREGYTF.

This rearrangement joins TRBV25-1 to TRBJ2-1; perhaps TRBD1 as D (6 bases). CDR3 length: 14 amino acids. Germline CDR1 MGHDK, CDR2 SYGVNS. V lost 5 bases and J 6 bases, leaving 14 bases between the germline ends. CDR3 coding DNA: TGTGCCAGCAGTCAACAGGGTGCGCTCAATGAGCAGTTCTTC. It yields the protein CASSQQGALNEQFF.

The chain links TRBV7-3 to TRBJ2-1; unclear D gene. The V gene lost 1 base and the J gene lost 9 bases, with 10 bases spanning the gap. Germline values: CDR1 SGHTA, CDR2 FQGTGA. The length of the CDR3 is 13 residues. CDR3 sequence: CASSLIGPSEQFF. In DNA, the CDR3 is TGTGCCAGCAGCTTAATTGGGCCTAGTGAGCAGTTCTTC.

This sequence joins TRBV4-3 and TRBJ1-5, with 7 bases identical to TRBD1. Germline CDR1 reads LGHNA; CDR2 reads YSLEER. The V gene end was trimmed by 2 bases and the J gene end by 7 bases; junction bases not matched to a gene: 8. The CDR3 covers 15 residues. The CDR3 nucleotides read TGCGCCAGCAGCCAAACTACAGGGGTTGGGCAGCCCCAGCATTTT. Amino acid sequence: CASSQTTGVGQPQHF.

V usage is TRBV10-1 and J usage is TRBJ2-5; unclear D gene. Germline CDR1 and CDR2: WNHNN and SYGVQD (reference sequence). The CDR3 sequence is 13 residues long. V lost 0 bases, J lost 7 bases, and 9 bases lay in between. The CDR3, as DNA: TGCGCCAGCAGTGAGTCGGGAACTGTGACCCAGTACTTC. This codes for CASSESGTVTQYF.

This CDR3 is CASGPDRGAYEQYF. The CDR3 nucleotides are TGCGCCAGCGGTCCGGACAGGGGCGCCTACGAGCAGTACTTC. The chain has TRBV5-1 and TRBJ2-7; 9 bases are shared with TRBD1. Germline CDR1 SGHRS, CDR2 YFSETQ. The CDR3 totals 14 residues. Trimming cost V 7 bases and J 2 bases; bases outside gene matches: 7.

This rearrangement joins TRBV29-1 to TRBJ1-2; 7 nucleotides match TRBD1. Germline CDR1 SQVTM, CDR2 ANQGSEA. This CDR3 region has 11 residues. The V and J ends lost 4 bases and 8 bases, in that order; junction bases with no gene match: 4. In DNA form, the CDR3 reads TGCAGCGTTGTGACAGGGCAGGGCTACACCTTC. Its translation is CSVVTGQGYTF.

This clone has just a few counts. The chain is built from TRBV5-1 and TRBJ2-4, with 9 positions matching TRBD1. Germline V gene sequence: CDR1 SGHRS, CDR2 YFSETQ. The CDR3 totals 16 residues. With 0 bases clipped from V and 3 bases from J, the junction kept 4 bases outside the gene matches. In DNA form, the CDR3 reads TGCGCCAGCAGCTTGGGGGACAGGGAGGGCAAAAACATTCAGTACTTC. Protein sequence: CASSLGDREGKNIQYF.

This chain connects TRBV28 to TRBJ2-5; 8 nucleotides line up with TRBD1. Trimming at V came to 6 bases and at J to 5 bases, leaving 14 bases not matched to a gene. Germline values: CDR1 MDHEN, CDR2 SYDVKM. The CDR3 runs 16 residues. CDR3 DNA: TGTGCCAGCAGAACTATGGGCCAGGGGGCGAAGGAGACCCAGTACTTC. It encodes CASRTMGQGAKETQYF. Variable domain in full (rest from reference TRBV28 and TRBJ2-5): DVKVTQSSRYLVKRTGEKVFLECVQDMDHENMFWYRQDPGLGLRLIYFSYDVKMKEKGDIPEGYSVSREKKERFSLILESASTNQTSMYLCASRTMGQGAKETQYFGPGTRLLVL.

The chain couples TRBV28 to TRBJ2-7, with 9 bases that match TRBD2. CDR1 and CDR2 (germline): MDHEN, SYDVKM. This CDR3 has 15 residues. The ends lost 9 bases at V and 7 bases at J; junction bases unmatched: 16. The CDR3 protein is CASPPQRGVGSEQYF. The DNA of the CDR3 is TGTGCCAGTCCCCCCCAGCGGGGGGTGGGAAGTGAGCAGTACTTC.

The chain recombines TRBV6-5 with TRBJ1-6; the D gene is possibly TRBD1 (5 bases). The CDR3 is made up of 14 amino acids. The germline V gene has CDR1 MNHEY and CDR2 SVGAGI. V shed 0 bases and J shed 10 bases, with 10 bases lying between them. The CDR3 reads CASSYSRGTSPLHF. The CDR3 nucleotides are TGTGCCAGCAGTTACTCGAGAGGGACCTCACCCCTCCACTTT.

The chain employs TRBV11-2 and TRBJ2-1, with 7 bases matching TRBD2. Losses at the gene ends were 1 base for V and 1 base for J; bases not matched to a gene: 1. CDR1 and CDR2 from the germline V gene are SGHAT and FQNNGV. CDR3 size: 15 residues. The CDR3 DNA reads TGTGCCAGCAGCTTAGGCGGGGGTTCCTACAATGAGCAGTTCTTC. Protein sequence: CASSLGGGSYNEQFF.

The rearrangement joins TRBV9 to TRBJ2-7, with TRBD2 matching over 11 bases. From germline, CDR1 is SGDLS and CDR2 YYNGEE. The V and J ends lost 0 bases and 5 bases, in that order; junction bases with no gene match: 7. This CDR3 has 16 amino acids. The CDR3 protein is CASSVGGASGRHEQYF. In DNA form, the CDR3 reads TGTGCCAGCAGCGTAGGTGGGGCTAGCGGGAGGCACGAGCAGTACTTC.

The genes are TRBV11-2 and TRBJ2-7; 9 nucleotides line up with TRBD2. V was clipped by 5 bases and J by 0 bases; unmatched bases: 5. CDR3 size: 15 residues. CDR1 is SGHAT, CDR2 FQNNGV, per germline. The DNA for the CDR3 is TGTGCCAGCAGCCGCGGGGGGGCTAACTCCTACGAGCAGTACTTC. Amino acid sequence: CASSRGGANSYEQYF. Drawing the rest from reference TRBV11-2 and TRBJ2-7, the complete variable domain is EAGVAQSPRYKIIEKRQSVAFWCNPISGHATLYWYQQILGQGPKLLIQFQNNGVVDDSQLPKDRFSAERLKGVDSTLKIQPAKLEDSAVYLCASSRGGANSYEQYFGPGTRLTVT.

In this sample, this clone turned up once. The chain has TRBV27 and TRBJ1-1; TRBD1 is a possible D gene (6 bases). V dropped 6 bases and J dropped 1 base, with 15 bases sitting between them. Germline CDR1 is MNHEY and CDR2 is SMNVEV (reference sequence). This CDR3 spans 15 amino acids. The DNA for the CDR3 is TGTGCCAGCAGACGGACCGGACAGACGAACACTGAAGCTTTCTTT. Its protein product is CASRRTGQTNTEAFF.

V is TRBV3-1 (or the pseudogene TRBV3-2) and J is TRBJ2-5; tentative D call: TRBD2 (7 bases). Trimming shortened V by 4 bases and J by 5 bases, and 11 bases separated the two germline ends. The germline CDR1 and CDR2 sequences are LGHDT and YNNKEL (reference sequence). The CDR3 has 13 amino acids. CDR3 residues: CASSRRGGETQYF. The CDR3, as DNA: TGTGCCAGCAGCCGCAGGGGAGGGGAGACCCAGTACTTC.

The chain has TRBV30 and TRBJ1-1; weak D call: TRBD1 (6 bases). In germline, CDR1 is GTSNPN, CDR2 SVGIG (reference sequence). V was clipped by 4 bases and J by 1 base, with 13 bases between them. CDR3 size: 14 residues. The CDR3 nucleotides are TGTGCCTGGACCCCAGGGGACCGGAACACTGAAGCTTTCTTT. Its translation: CAWTPGDRNTEAFF.